The sequence of this T cell receptor beta chain was determined in a study of identical twins. With V trimmed by 3 bases and J by 2 bases, 7 bases remained unmatched. The CDR3 is made up of 17 amino acids. CDR1 SEHNR and CDR2 FQNEAQ come from the germline V gene (reference sequence). Via MiXCR, TCRdb re-called the 5' RACE reads, giving one row per CDR3 protein. The sample records some 730,000 distinct CDR3 sequences, about 20% being singletons. No donor was unhealthy or non-Caucasian. In its sample, this clonotype was seen a few times. These data were likewise used in another study, on T cells expressing NK-cell markers. From that paper: About 1.0-8% of CD8+ T cells in a handful of donors belonged to dominant NKG2C+ clonotypes. A few donors likewise had their CD3+CD56-NKG2C+ fraction led by these clonotypes. HCMV specificity was not established for the expanded NKG2C+ T cell clones.

Sequenced: PBMCs. This sequence joins TRBV7-9 and TRBJ2-6; 7 bases line up with TRBD1. This clonotype was obtained from a woman under 30 in good health. The CDR3 spells CASSFEGALTGANVLTF. The CDR3, as DNA: TGTGCCAGCAGCTTCGAGGGGGCGCTAACTGGGGCCAACGTCCTGACTTTC.